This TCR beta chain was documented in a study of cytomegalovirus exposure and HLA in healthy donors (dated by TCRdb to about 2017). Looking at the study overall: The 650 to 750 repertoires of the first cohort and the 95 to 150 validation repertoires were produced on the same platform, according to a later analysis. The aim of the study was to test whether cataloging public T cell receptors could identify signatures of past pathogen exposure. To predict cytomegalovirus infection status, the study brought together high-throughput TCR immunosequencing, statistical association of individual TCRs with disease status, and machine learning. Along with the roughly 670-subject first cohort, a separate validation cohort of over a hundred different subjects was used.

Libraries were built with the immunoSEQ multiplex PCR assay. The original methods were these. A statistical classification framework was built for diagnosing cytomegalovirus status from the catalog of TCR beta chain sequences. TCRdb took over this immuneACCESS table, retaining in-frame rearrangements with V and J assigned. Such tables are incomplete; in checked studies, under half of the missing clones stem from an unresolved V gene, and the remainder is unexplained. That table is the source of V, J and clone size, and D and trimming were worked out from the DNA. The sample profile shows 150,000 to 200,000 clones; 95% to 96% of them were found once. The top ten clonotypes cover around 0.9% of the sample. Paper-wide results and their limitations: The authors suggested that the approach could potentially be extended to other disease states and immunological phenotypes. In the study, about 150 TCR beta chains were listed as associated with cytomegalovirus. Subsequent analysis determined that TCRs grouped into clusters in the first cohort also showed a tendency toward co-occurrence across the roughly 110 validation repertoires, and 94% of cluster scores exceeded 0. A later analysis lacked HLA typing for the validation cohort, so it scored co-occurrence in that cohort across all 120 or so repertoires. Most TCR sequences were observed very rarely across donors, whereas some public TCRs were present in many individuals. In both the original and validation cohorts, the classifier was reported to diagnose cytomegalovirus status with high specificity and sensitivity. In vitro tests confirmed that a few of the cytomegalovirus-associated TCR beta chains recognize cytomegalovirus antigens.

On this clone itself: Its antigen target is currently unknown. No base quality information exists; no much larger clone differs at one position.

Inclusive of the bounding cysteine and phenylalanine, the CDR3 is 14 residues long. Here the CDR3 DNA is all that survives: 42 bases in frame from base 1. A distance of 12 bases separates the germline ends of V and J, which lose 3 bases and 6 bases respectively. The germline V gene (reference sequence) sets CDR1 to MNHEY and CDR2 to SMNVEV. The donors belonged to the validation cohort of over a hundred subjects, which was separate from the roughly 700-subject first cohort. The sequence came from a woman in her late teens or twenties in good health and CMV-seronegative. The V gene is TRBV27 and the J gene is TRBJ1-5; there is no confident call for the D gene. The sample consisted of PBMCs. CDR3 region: CASSLVRFGQPQHF. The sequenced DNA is TGTGCCAGCAGTTTGGTCAGGTTCGGTCAGCCCCAGCATTTT.